The TCR beta chain described here comes from a study of response to subunit inactivated influenza vaccine. Notes on the study in general: A suggestion made by the authors is that each seasonal influenza vaccination recruits few new T cells.

As to this clonotype: Its antigen is currently unknown. One end of the junction is discordant with germline, which a read error may explain.

MiXCR, run by TCRdb on the RT-PCR reads, gives a single entry per CDR3 protein. The repertoire holds hundreds of thousands of distinct CDR3 sequences, with about 25% as singletons. The CDR3 runs 14 residues. In germline, CDR1 is SNHLY, CDR2 FYNNEI. This TCR was recovered from a man aged 45-60 years who received an inactivated influenza vaccine. The rearrangement joins TRBV2 to TRBJ2-1, with D unclear. Specimen: CD4+ T cells sorted from PBMCs, collected about 5 days after vaccination. The DNA for the CDR3 is TGTGCCGGCTCCAGGTCGGATTTCTACAATGAGCTGTTCTTC. Amino acid sequence: CAGSRSDFYNELFF.